The 2 T cell receptor beta chains reported below all come from one sample, sequenced in a study of molecular identifiers for immune sequencing clone quantification. TCRdb used MiXCR to reprocess the PCR reads, holding one entry per CDR3 protein. This sample carries under 600,000 distinct CDR3 sequences, roughly 25% of them seen once, and the ten largest clones take 0.7% to 0.9%. Sequenced input: naive CD8+ T cells from blood, with Jurkat cell RNA spiked in. Noted subset: FACS-sorted CD8+CD4-CCR7+CD45RA+ naive T cells. These receptors originate from a human donor in good health. Some libraries in this study had Jurkat cell RNA spiked in.

The chain employs TRBV5-1 and TRBJ1-1, with D perhaps matching TRBD1 (5 bases). The CDR3 covers 15 residues. Germline V CDR1 and CDR2: SGHRS, YFSETQ. V lost 2 bases and J lost 4, with 15 bases in between. As DNA, the CDR3 is TGCGCCAGCAGCTTAGGTCCGGGGGTTGTCACTGAAGCTTTCTTT. It is translated as CASSLGPGVVTEAFF.

This clonotype was detected ten times or more. The chain joins TRBV7-9 to TRBJ2-5; possibly TRBD2 for D (6 bases). CDR1 and CDR2 (germline): SEHNR, FQNEAQ (reference sequence). This CDR3 has 13 residues. V lost 5 bases and J 10 bases, leaving 17 bases between the germline ends. The CDR3: CASSPPGLPDQYF. The CDR3 nucleotides are TGTGCCAGCAGCCCACCGGGACTCCCAGACCAGTACTTC.